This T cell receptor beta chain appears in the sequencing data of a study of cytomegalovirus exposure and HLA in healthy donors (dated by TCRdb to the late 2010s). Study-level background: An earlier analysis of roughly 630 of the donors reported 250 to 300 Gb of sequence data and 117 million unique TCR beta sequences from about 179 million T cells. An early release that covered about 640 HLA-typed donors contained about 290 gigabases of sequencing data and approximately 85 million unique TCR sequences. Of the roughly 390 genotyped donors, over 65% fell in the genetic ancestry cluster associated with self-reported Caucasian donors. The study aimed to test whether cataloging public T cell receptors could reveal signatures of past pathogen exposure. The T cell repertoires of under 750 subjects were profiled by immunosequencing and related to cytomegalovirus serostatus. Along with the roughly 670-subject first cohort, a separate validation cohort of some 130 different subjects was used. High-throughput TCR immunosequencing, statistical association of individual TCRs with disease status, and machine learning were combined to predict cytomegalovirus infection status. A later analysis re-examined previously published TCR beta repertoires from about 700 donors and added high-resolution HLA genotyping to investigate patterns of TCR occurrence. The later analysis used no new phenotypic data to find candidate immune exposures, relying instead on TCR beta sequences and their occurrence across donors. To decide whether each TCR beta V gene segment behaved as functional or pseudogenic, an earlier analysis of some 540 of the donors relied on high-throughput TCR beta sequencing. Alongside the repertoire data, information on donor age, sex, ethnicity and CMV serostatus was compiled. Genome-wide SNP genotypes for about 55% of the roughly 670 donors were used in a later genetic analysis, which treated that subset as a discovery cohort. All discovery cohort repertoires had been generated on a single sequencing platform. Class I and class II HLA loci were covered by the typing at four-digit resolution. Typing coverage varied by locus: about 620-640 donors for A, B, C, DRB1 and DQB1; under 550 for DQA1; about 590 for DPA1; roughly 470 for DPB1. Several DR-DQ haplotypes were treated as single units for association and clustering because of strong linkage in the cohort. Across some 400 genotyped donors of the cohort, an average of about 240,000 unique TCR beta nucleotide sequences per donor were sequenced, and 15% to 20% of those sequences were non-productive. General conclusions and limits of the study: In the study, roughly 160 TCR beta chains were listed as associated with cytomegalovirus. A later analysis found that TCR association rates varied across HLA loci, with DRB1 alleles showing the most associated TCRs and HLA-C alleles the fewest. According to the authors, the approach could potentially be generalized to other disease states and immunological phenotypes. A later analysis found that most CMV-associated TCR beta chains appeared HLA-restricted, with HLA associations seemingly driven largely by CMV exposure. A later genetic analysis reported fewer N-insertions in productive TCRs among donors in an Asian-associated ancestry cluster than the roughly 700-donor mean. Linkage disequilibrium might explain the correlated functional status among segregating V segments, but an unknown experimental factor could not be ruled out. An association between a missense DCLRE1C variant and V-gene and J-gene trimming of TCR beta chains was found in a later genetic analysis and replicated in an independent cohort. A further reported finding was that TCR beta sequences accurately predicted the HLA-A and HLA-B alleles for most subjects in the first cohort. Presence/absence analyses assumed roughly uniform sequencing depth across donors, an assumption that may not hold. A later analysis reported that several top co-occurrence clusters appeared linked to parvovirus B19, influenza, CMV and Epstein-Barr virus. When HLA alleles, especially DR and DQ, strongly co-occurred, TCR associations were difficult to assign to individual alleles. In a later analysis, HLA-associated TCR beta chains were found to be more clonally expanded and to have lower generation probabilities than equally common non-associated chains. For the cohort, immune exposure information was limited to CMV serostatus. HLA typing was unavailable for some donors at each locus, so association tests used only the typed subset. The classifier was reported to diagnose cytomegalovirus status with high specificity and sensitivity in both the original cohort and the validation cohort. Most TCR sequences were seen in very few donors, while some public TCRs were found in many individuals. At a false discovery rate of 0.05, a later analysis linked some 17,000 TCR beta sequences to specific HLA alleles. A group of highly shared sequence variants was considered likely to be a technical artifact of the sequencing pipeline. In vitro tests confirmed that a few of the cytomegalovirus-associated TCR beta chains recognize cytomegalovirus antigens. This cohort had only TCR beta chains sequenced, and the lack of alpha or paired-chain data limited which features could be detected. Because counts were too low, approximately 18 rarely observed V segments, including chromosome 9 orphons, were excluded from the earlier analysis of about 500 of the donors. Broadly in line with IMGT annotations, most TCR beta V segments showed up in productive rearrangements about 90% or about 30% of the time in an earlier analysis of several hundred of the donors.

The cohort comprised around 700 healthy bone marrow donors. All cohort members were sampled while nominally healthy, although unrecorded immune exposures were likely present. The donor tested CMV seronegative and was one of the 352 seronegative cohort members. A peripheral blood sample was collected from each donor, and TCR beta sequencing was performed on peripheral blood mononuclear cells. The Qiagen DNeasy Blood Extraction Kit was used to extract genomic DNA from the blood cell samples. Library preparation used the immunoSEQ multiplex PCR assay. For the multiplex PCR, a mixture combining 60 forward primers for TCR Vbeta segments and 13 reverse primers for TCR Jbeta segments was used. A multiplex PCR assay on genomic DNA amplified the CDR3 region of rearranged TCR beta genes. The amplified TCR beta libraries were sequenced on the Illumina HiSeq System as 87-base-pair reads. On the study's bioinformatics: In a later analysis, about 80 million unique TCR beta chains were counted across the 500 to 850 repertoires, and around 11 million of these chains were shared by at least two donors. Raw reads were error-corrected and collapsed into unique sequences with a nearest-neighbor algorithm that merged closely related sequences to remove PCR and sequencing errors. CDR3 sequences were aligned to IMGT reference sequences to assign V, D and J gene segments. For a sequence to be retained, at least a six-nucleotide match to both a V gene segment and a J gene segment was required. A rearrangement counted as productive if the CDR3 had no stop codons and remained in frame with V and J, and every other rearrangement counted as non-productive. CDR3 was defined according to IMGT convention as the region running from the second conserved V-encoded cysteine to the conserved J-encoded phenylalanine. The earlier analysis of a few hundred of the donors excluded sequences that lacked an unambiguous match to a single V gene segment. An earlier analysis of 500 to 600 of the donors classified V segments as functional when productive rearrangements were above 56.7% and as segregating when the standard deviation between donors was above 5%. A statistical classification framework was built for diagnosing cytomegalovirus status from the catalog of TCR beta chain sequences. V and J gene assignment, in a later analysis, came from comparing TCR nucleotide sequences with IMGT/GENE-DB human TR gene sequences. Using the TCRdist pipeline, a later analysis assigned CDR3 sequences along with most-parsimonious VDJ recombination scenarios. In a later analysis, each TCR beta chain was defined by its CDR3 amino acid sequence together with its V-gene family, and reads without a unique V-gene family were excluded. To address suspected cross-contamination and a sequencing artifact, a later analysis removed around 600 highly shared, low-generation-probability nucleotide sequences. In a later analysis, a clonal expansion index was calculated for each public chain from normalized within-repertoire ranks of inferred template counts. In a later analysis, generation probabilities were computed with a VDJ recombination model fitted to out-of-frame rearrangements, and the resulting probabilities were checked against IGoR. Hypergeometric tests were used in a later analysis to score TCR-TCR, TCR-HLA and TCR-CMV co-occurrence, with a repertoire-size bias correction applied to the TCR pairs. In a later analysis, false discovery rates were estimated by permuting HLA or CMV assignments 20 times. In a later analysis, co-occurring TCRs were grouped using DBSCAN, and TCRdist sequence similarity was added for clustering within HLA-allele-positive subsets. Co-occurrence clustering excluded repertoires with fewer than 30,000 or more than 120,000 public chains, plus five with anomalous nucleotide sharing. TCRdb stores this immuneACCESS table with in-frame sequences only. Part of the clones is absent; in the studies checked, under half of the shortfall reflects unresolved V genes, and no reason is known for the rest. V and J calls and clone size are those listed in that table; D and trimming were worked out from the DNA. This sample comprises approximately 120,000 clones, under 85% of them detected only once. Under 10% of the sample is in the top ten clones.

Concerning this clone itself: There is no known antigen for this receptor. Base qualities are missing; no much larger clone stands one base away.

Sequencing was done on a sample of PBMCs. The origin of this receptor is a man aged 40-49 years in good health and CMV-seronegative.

DNA sequence: TGTGCCAGCAGTTCGACAGGGTGGGACCCCTCTGGGGCCAACGTCCTGACTTTC. Its product reads: CASSSTGWDPSGANVLTF. This chain joins TRBV27 to TRBJ2-6; 7 bases in between match TRBD1. Germline trimming: 4 bases from V, 0 bases from J; junction bases outside gene matches: 9. Taken from the germline V gene (reference sequence), the CDR1 and CDR2 loops are MNHEY and SMNVEV. The cysteine opens and the phenylalanine closes a CDR3 of 18 amino acids. Only the CDR3 part of the read is kept: 54 bases, read in frame from the first base.